The 32 T cell receptor beta chains below were found in one sample sequenced in a study of vaccination and CD4 T cells after COVID-19. The Oncomine TCR Beta short-read assay sequenced DNA from cultured CD4+ T cells. MiXCR, run by TCRdb on the PCR reads, gives a single entry per CDR3 protein. The sample has 15,000 to 20,000 distinct CDR3 sequences; less than 50% are singletons. These receptors have no known antigen. Stated treatment: roughly 11-day PBMC culture with coronavirus spike peptide pools or control peptides (ViraFEST assay). The sequencing here drew on CD4+ T cells from blood, cultured in vitro, taken before SARS-CoV-2 vaccination. The receptor source for this set is a human donor who had recovered from COVID-19.

J is TRBJ2-1 and V is TRBV27; 11 bases line up with TRBD2. The V and J ends lost 8 bases and 4 bases, in that order; junction bases with no gene match: 10. Looked up from germline, CDR1 is MNHEY and CDR2 is SMNVEV (reference sequence). The CDR3 consists of 16 residues. The DNA for the CDR3 is TGTGCCAGCTGCCCGACTAGCGGGGAACAATACAATGAGCAGTTCTTC. It codes for CASCPTSGEQYNEQFF.

In its sample, this clonotype was seen a few times. The chain combines TRBV27 with TRBJ2-6; TRBD1 aligns across 12 bases. This CDR3 region has 17 residues. The germline V gene encodes CDR1 MNHEY and CDR2 SMNVEV (reference sequence). V lost 6 bases to trimming and J lost 1 base; unmatched junction nucleotides: 4. The CDR3 here is CASRKGQGASGANVLTF. CDR3 DNA sequence: TGTGCCAGCAGGAAGGGACAGGGGGCATCTGGGGCCAACGTCCTGACTTTC.

The table lists this clonotype with a count of one. The CDR3 coding sequence is TGTGCCAGCAGTCCCGAGACTAACTATGGCTACACCTTC. This gives the protein CASSPETNYGYTF. The chain carries TRBV25-1 and TRBJ1-2; D call uncertain. Germline loops: CDR1 MGHDK, CDR2 SYGVNS. This CDR3 is 13 amino acids long. With 5 bases removed from V and 0 bases from J, the gap between germline ends came to 7 bases.

The genes are TRBV2 and TRBJ1-2; 9 bases line up with TRBD1. Germline CDR1 SNHLY, CDR2 FYNNEI. The CDR3 has 13 amino acids. After removal of 6 bases from V and 6 bases from J, the junction contained 5 bases not matched to a gene. The CDR3 sequence: CASRGDRANGYTF. CDR3 DNA sequence: TGTGCCAGCAGGGGGGACAGGGCAAATGGCTACACCTTC.

The V gene is TRBV7-2, the J gene TRBJ1-6, with D possibly matching TRBD1 (5 bases). Trimming shortened V by 4 bases and J by 16 bases, and 14 bases separated the two germline ends. The CDR3 loop spans 12 amino acids. The germline V gene has CDR1 SGHTA and CDR2 FQGNSA. The CDR3 DNA reads as TGTGCCAGCAGCTGGAGGGACCGCCCGCTCCACTTT. This sequence encodes CASSWRDRPLHF.

The V and J genes are TRBV28 and TRBJ2-1; 11 nucleotides line up with TRBD2. Germline trimming cut 3 bases from V and 7 bases from J; bases unmatched to any gene: 5. The CDR3 totals 15 residues. Germline V gene sequence: CDR1 MDHEN, CDR2 SYDVKM. CDR3 DNA sequence: TGTGCCAGCAGTTTGACTAGCGGGATCTTAAATGAGCAGTTCTTC. Protein product: CASSLTSGILNEQFF.

The chain couples TRBV20-1 to TRBJ2-1; D call uncertain. This CDR3 is 12 amino acids long. The germline CDR1 and CDR2 sequences are DFQATT and SNEGSKA (reference sequence). V was clipped by 3 bases and J by 10 bases, with 13 bases between them. This CDR3 is CSASTGLKEQFF. In nucleotides, the CDR3 is TGCAGTGCTAGTACCGGGCTCAAGGAGCAGTTCTTC.

The V and J genes are TRBV25-1 and TRBJ1-2; 7 nucleotides align to TRBD1. CDR3 length equals 12 residues. Germline loops: CDR1 MGHDK, CDR2 SYGVNS. The ends lost 4 bases at V and 4 bases at J; junction bases unmatched: 0. The CDR3 spells CASSGQGYGYTF. The CDR3 DNA is TGTGCCAGCAGTGGACAGGGCTATGGCTACACCTTC.

Only a few counts were recorded for this clonotype. V usage is TRBV27 and J usage is TRBJ1-2; 11 bases are a match to TRBD1. V trimming: 6 bases; J trimming: 2 bases; junction bases outside the gene matches: 2. Germline CDR1 reads MNHEY; CDR2 reads SMNVEV (reference sequence). The CDR3 runs to 14 residues. CDR3 DNA: TGTGCCAGCAGCCGGACAGGGGGCAACTATGGCTACACCTTC. Its protein is CASSRTGGNYGYTF.

This chain joins TRBV7-2 and TRBJ2-7; 8 nucleotides align to TRBD1. The CDR3 is 15 residues long. With V trimmed by 1 base and J by 6 bases, 8 bases remained unmatched. Germline-derived CDR1 and CDR2 are SGHTA and FQGNSA. The CDR3 loop is CASSLGRTGTVEQYF. For the CDR3, the DNA is TGTGCCAGCAGCTTAGGAAGGACAGGGACGGTCGAGCAGTACTTC.

This rearrangement joins TRBV7-8 to TRBJ1-6; D call uncertain. Looked up from germline, CDR1 is SGHVS and CDR2 is FQNEAQ. V was clipped by 2 bases and J by 0 bases, with 11 bases between them. The CDR3 totals 17 residues. The CDR3 loop is CASSLFRALSYNSPLHF. The CDR3 DNA sequence: TGTGCCAGCAGCTTATTTAGGGCCCTCTCCTATAATTCACCCCTCCACTTT.

This sequence joins TRBV19 and TRBJ2-1; D not resolved. The CDR3 spans 13 residues. Trimming stripped 6 bases from V and 5 bases from J, with 11 bases between. From germline, CDR1 is LNHDA and CDR2 SQIVND (reference sequence). The CDR3 DNA sequence: TGTGCCAGTAGCGGAACACGCAACAATGAGCAGTTCTTC. Translated, it gives CASSGTRNNEQFF.

The V call is TRBV11-3, the J call TRBJ2-1; perhaps TRBD2 as D (5 bases). Germline CDR1 and CDR2: SGHNT and YENEEA. The CDR3 totals 15 residues. V shed 1 base and J shed 6 bases, with 13 bases lying between them. The CDR3 DNA reads as TGTGCCAGCAGCTTAGTGTTCCCCCGGGGCAATGAGCAGTTCTTC. Its translation is CASSLVFPRGNEQFF.

This sequence joins TRBV24-1 and TRBJ2-3; D may be TRBD2 (5 bases). Trimming took 3 bases from V and 6 from J, leaving 12 bases between them. This CDR3 region has 14 residues. From germline, CDR1 is KGHDR and CDR2 SFDVKD. The CDR3 sequence: CATSDDLAGDTQYF. Written as DNA, the CDR3 is TGTGCCACCAGTGATGACCTAGCTGGGGATACGCAGTATTTT.

The gene calls are TRBV6-2 or TRBV6-3 and TRBJ2-7; the D gene is possibly TRBD2 (6 bases). Between the trimmed V and J ends, which lost 2 bases and 0 bases, there was a span of 17 bases. Germline V gives CDR1 MNHEY, CDR2 SVGEGT. This CDR3 contains 17 residues. CDR3 in amino acids: CASSYGRGGALSYEQYF. Here the CDR3 DNA reads TGTGCCAGCAGTTACGGTCGGGGCGGGGCTCTCTCCTACGAGCAGTACTTC.

This clonotype showed up just a few times. The chain joins TRBV27 to TRBJ1-2; maybe TRBD1 (6 bases). The CDR3 loop spans 13 amino acids. Germline lookup yields CDR1 MNHEY and CDR2 SMNVEV (reference sequence). V was clipped by 5 bases and J by 5 bases, with 12 bases between them. In nucleotides, the CDR3 is TGTGCCAGCAGTCGAGGACAGACGTATGGCTACACCTTC. Amino acids: CASSRGQTYGYTF.

This clonotype was counted a few times. This chain joins TRBV19 and TRBJ1-5; no definite D call. The germline gives CDR1 LNHDA, CDR2 SQIVND (reference sequence). The CDR3 has 12 amino acids. V shed 0 bases and J shed 7 bases, with 4 bases lying between them. CDR3 sequence reads: CASSIERQPQHF. CDR3 DNA sequence: TGTGCCAGTAGTATAGAAAGACAGCCCCAGCATTTT.

This sequence joins TRBV5-6 and TRBJ1-1; TRBD1 might be the D (5 bases). The CDR3 loop spans 16 amino acids. CDR1 and CDR2 from the germline V gene are SGHDT and YYEEEE. Trimming took off 0 bases at V and 6 bases at J, with 18 bases between the two ends. CDR3 nucleotide sequence: TGTGCCAGCAGCTTGGGGACCCGCAGGGCGGTGGCTGAAGCTTTCTTT. Its protein product is CASSLGTRRAVAEAFF. The whole variable domain, remainder taken from reference TRBV5-6 and TRBJ1-1, is DAGVTQSPTHLIKTRGQQVTLRCSPKSGHDTVSWYQQALGQGPQFIFQYYEEEERQRGNFPDRFSGHQFPNYSSELNVNALLLGDSALYLCASSLGTRRAVAEAFFGQGTRLTVV.

This clonotype was counted only a few times. J is TRBJ1-6 and V is TRBV27, with 10 bases aligning to TRBD1. This CDR3 region has 17 residues. From germline, CDR1 is MNHEY and CDR2 SMNVEV (reference sequence). Unmatched junction bases numbered 14, after V lost 6 bases and J lost 9 bases. The DNA of the CDR3 is TGTGCCAGCAGCGGAGGCCTGGGACAGGGGATCGGTTCACCCCTCCACTTT. The encoded protein is CASSGGLGQGIGSPLHF.

V gene TRBV19 combines with J gene TRBJ2-1, with TRBD2 matching 11 bases. The V and J ends lost 9 bases and 8 bases, in that order; junction bases with no gene match: 24. In germline, CDR1 is LNHDA, CDR2 SQIVND (reference sequence). The CDR3 totals 19 residues. The CDR3 sequence is CASSPQGSTSGSSRDEQFF. The CDR3 DNA is TGTGCCAGCTCTCCTCAGGGGAGTACTAGCGGGAGTAGTAGAGATGAGCAGTTCTTC.

This CDR3 reads CASKREGRDNGYTF. CDR3 DNA sequence: TGTGCCAGCAAAAGAGAAGGGAGGGACAATGGCTACACCTTC. The rearrangement joins TRBV25-1 to TRBJ1-2; weak D call: TRBD1 (6 bases). CDR3 length: 14 amino acids. Germline CDR1 MGHDK, CDR2 SYGVNS. Trimming pared 7 bases from V and 6 bases from J, leaving 18 bases between.

The CDR3 DNA reads TGTGCCACTCGGGGGGGGATCAATCAGCCCCAGCATTTT. It is translated as CATRGGINQPQHF. The rearrangement uses TRBV19 and TRBJ1-5; a possible D gene is TRBD1 (5 bases). This CDR3 has 13 residues. V was pared by 10 bases and J by 3 bases, with 13 bases between. CDR1 is LNHDA and CDR2 is SQIVND in the germline V gene (reference sequence).

J is TRBJ2-7 and V is TRBV7-2, with 10 bases that match TRBD1. The junction had 7 bases not matched to a gene; V was cut back by 6 bases and J by 2 bases. This CDR3 comprises 15 residues. Germline CDR1 is SGHTA and CDR2 is FQGNSA. CDR3 bases: TGTGCCAGCAGTCCTGGGGGGACAGGGGCCTACGAGCAGTACTTC. Its translation: CASSPGGTGAYEQYF. Supplemented by reference TRBV7-2 and TRBJ2-7, the full variable domain reads GAGVSQSPSNKVTEKGKDVELRCDPISGHTALYWYRQSLGQGLEFLIYFQGNSAPDKSGLPSDRFSAERTGGSVSTLTIQRTQQEDSAVYLCASSPGGTGAYEQYFGPGTRLTVT.

The rearrangement joins TRBV19 to TRBJ1-5; maybe TRBD1 (5 bases). Trimming removed 4 bases from V and 0 bases from J, with 13 bases in between. There are 16 residues in the CDR3. Germline CDR1 LNHDA, CDR2 SQIVND (reference sequence). The CDR3 sequence is CASSTSLRGSNQPQHF. CDR3 in DNA: TGTGCCAGTAGTACCTCCCTAAGGGGTAGCAATCAGCCCCAGCATTTT.

V and J are TRBV7-8 and TRBJ1-2; weak D call: TRBD1 (5 bases). This CDR3 is built from 13 residues. Germline V gene sequence: CDR1 SGHVS, CDR2 FQNEAQ. Trimming cost V 5 bases and J 3 bases, with 10 bases left between them. CDR3 sequence: CASSTGGHYGYTF. The CDR3 region has the DNA TGTGCCAGCAGCACGGGGGGTCACTATGGCTACACCTTC.

This clonotype came up a few times. The chain uses TRBV7-2 and TRBJ1-2, with D perhaps TRBD1 (6 bases). CDR1 and CDR2 from the germline V gene are SGHTA and FQGNSA. The CDR3 runs 15 residues. The V end was cut by 1 base, the J end by 2 bases, with 11 bases between. The DNA of the CDR3 is TGTGCCAGCAGCTTAGTTGCGACAGGAAACTATGGCTACACCTTC. Its translation is CASSLVATGNYGYTF. The full variable domain, with the rest looked up from reference TRBV7-2 and TRBJ1-2, is GAGVSQSPSNKVTEKGKDVELRCDPISGHTALYWYRQSLGQGLEFLIYFQGNSAPDKSGLPSDRFSAERTGGSVSTLTIQRTQQEDSAVYLCASSLVATGNYGYTFGSGTRLTVV.

This chain joins TRBV20-1 and TRBJ2-3, with TRBD2 identical over 10 bases. This CDR3 contains 15 residues. After removal of 1 base from V and 2 bases from J, the junction contained 3 bases not matched to a gene. The germline V gene has CDR1 DFQATT and CDR2 SNEGSKA (reference sequence). CDR3 coding DNA: TGCAGTGCTAGAGCGACTAGCGGGTTCACAGATACGCAGTATTTT. It translates to CSARATSGFTDTQYF.

This clonotype was detected once. The chain is built from TRBV7-9 and TRBJ2-1, with TRBD2 identical over 11 bases. The trim removed 6 bases at V and 8 bases at J, leaving 9 bases unmatched. The CDR3 consists of 15 residues. From germline, CDR1 is SEHNR and CDR2 FQNEAQ (reference sequence). CDR3 amino acids: CASSRTSGSVYEQFF. CDR3 nucleotide sequence: TGTGCCAGCAGTCGAACTAGCGGGAGTGTCTATGAGCAGTTCTTC.

V gene TRBV20-1 combines with J gene TRBJ1-1; 9 nucleotides agree with TRBD1. The germline V gene encodes CDR1 DFQATT and CDR2 SNEGSKA (reference sequence). The CDR3 contains 15 residues. V was pared by 1 base and J by 5 bases, with 8 bases of the junction left unmatched. The CDR3, as DNA: TGCAGTGCTAGAGTTCCGACAGGGGGAAGAACTGAAGCTTTCTTT. Amino acid sequence: CSARVPTGGRTEAFF.

This chain links TRBV6-1 with TRBJ1-2; D ambiguous. Per germline, CDR1 MNHNS and CDR2 SASEGT. V shed 6 bases and J shed 7 bases, with 12 bases lying between them. The CDR3 extends over 12 amino acids. As DNA, the CDR3 is TGTGCCAGCAGCGCTGGACCGCGTGGCTACACCTTC. Translation gives CASSAGPRGYTF.

V gene TRBV7-9 combines with J gene TRBJ1-1; D not resolved. This CDR3 is built from 12 residues. Trimming removed 5 bases from V and 6 bases from J, with 10 bases in between. From germline, CDR1 is SEHNR and CDR2 FQNEAQ (reference sequence). CDR3: CASSPLLPEAFF. In nucleotides, the CDR3 is TGTGCCAGCAGCCCGTTGCTCCCTGAAGCTTTCTTT.

The CDR3 protein is CASSFRDFQETQYF. DNA of the CDR3: TGTGCCAGCAGCTTCCGGGACTTTCAAGAGACCCAGTACTTC. The chain couples TRBV14 to TRBJ2-5, with a possible D match to TRBD2 (6 bases). The CDR3 runs 14 residues. Trimming pared 5 bases from V and 2 bases from J, leaving 12 bases between. The germline gives CDR1 SGHDN, CDR2 FVKESK.